This entry features one TCR beta chain sequence. Germline trimming cut 3 bases from V and 4 bases from J; bases unmatched to any gene: 2. The CDR3 runs to 13 residues. Random hexamers were used to reverse transcribe roughly 0.45 to 1 ug of RNA. TCRdb reanalysed the immunoSEQ multiplex PCR reads using MiXCR and keeps one entry per CDR3 protein. The sample holds more than 100,000 distinct CDR3 sequences, about 95% seen once. This entry is derived from a study of CD8 T cells in Susac syndrome. The source is a human donor in good health. Material for sequencing was CD4+ T cells from PBMCs. The V call is TRBV12-3 or TRBV12-4, the J call TRBJ2-5; 7 bases agree with TRBD1. In DNA form, the CDR3 reads TGTGCCAGCAGTTTCGACAGGGCAGAGACCCAGTACTTC. Translation gives CASSFDRAETQYF.